This entry lists 22 T cell receptor beta chains sequenced from one sample in a study of CD8 T cells in ankylosing spondylitis. Via MiXCR, TCRdb re-called the 5' RACE reads, giving one row per CDR3 protein. The repertoire includes some 87,000 distinct CDR3 sequences, about 9% of them detected once, and about 4.6% sits in the top ten. The sample taken for sequencing was blood, either unsorted or a sorted T cell fraction (not recorded which). The receptors originated from a male donor with ankylosing spondylitis or in good health (not recorded which).

This clonotype was counted ten times or more. The chain links TRBV7-2 to TRBJ1-4; TRBD1 agrees at 7 bases. Looked up from germline, CDR1 is SGHTA and CDR2 is FQGNSA. This CDR3 has 15 amino acids. J gave up 2 bases and V 4 bases, and 4 bases lay outside the gene matches. The CDR3 DNA is TGTGCCAGCAGCTCTGGACAGGTCACTAATGAAAAACTGTTTTTT. Its translation is CASSSGQVTNEKLFF.

This clonotype was seen many times. This chain connects TRBV6-1 to TRBJ2-5; D gene uncertain. The V end lost 5 bases, the J end lost 3 bases, and 13 bases lay between the germline ends. This CDR3 contains 14 residues. Germline V gene sequence: CDR1 MNHNS, CDR2 SASEGT. CDR3 sequence (DNA): TGTGCCAGCAGTCCCGGAGACCAAGAAGAGACCCAGTACTTC. It translates to CASSPGDQEETQYF.

This clonotype showed up many times. This chain connects TRBV20-1 to TRBJ2-2; D gene uncertain. Germline CDR1 reads DFQATT; CDR2 reads SNEGSKA (reference sequence). This CDR3 has 11 residues. Trimming removed 6 bases from V and 8 bases from J, with 10 bases in between. The chain's CDR3 is CSAGWGGELFF. The CDR3 DNA is TGCAGTGCGGGGTGGGGAGGGGAGCTGTTTTTT.

In its sample, this clonotype was seen many times. V is TRBV10-3 and J is TRBJ2-7; 9 positions match TRBD1. The trim removed 3 bases at V and 6 bases at J, leaving 3 bases unmatched. In germline, CDR1 is ENHRY, CDR2 SYGVKD. CDR3 length: 13 amino acids. The DNA for the CDR3 is TGTGCCATCAGTGATCACAGGGGGCGCGAGCAGTACTTC. Translation gives CAISDHRGREQYF.

This clonotype was picked up a small number of times. The CDR3 DNA follows: TGTGCCTGGAGTAGAAAGGCCCCGGACATTCAGTACTTC. Amino acids: CAWSRKAPDIQYF. V usage is TRBV30 and J usage is TRBJ2-4, with D unresolved. Germline V lookup: CDR1 GTSNPN, CDR2 SVGIG (reference sequence). CDR3 length: 13 amino acids. V gave up 2 bases and J gave up 8 bases, with 13 bases separating them.

This clonotype has ten or more counts. V and J are TRBV3-1 and TRBJ1-2, with D perhaps TRBD1 (6 bases). Germline V gene lookup returns CDR1 LGHDT and CDR2 YNNKEL (reference sequence). The CDR3 has 14 residues. V was shortened by 4 bases and J by 6 bases, with 15 bases between the two germline ends. The CDR3 spells CASSRGQLSDGYTF. The CDR3 bases are TGTGCCAGCAGCCGTGGACAGCTCTCTGATGGCTACACCTTC.

The rearrangement joins TRBV3-1 to TRBJ1-1; D remains ambiguous. CDR3 size: 13 residues. V shed 3 bases and J shed 1 base, with 6 bases lying between them. Germline lookup yields CDR1 LGHDT and CDR2 YNNKEL (reference sequence). The CDR3: CASSHHENTEAFF. The CDR3 DNA reads as TGTGCCAGCAGCCACCACGAGAACACTGAAGCTTTCTTT. Full variable domain (missing parts from reference TRBV3-1 and TRBJ1-1): DTAVSQTPKYLVTQMGNDKSIKCEQNLGHDTMYWYKQDSKKFLKIMFSYNNKELIINETVPNRFSPKSPDKAHLNLHINSLELGDSAVYFCASSHHENTEAFFGQGTRLTVV.

In its sample, this clonotype was seen many times. The CDR3 here is CATSGLVAHEQFF. The CDR3 DNA is TGTGCCACCAGTGGTCTAGTGGCCCATGAGCAGTTCTTC. The chain recombines TRBV24-1 with TRBJ2-1, with no clear D. The CDR3 covers 13 residues. Germline V gene lookup returns CDR1 KGHDR and CDR2 SFDVKD. The germline V and J ends were trimmed by 5 bases and 8 bases, with 12 bases remaining between them.

This clonotype was found a few times. This chain connects TRBV14 to TRBJ2-3; D possibly corresponds to TRBD2 (6 bases). The V end lost 6 bases, the J end lost 1 base, and 14 bases lay between the germline ends. The germline gives CDR1 SGHDN, CDR2 FVKESK. The CDR3 extends over 15 amino acids. The CDR3 region is CASSRLGSGTDTQYF. The CDR3 coding sequence is TGTGCCAGCAGTCGACTAGGTTCTGGCACAGATACGCAGTATTTT.

For the CDR3, the DNA is TGTGCCACCAGTGGGCCCCCCGGGAAGGGAAACTATGGCTACACCTTC. Protein: CATSGPPGKGNYGYTF. The chain carries TRBV24-1 and TRBJ1-2; D not resolved. Germline V gene sequence: CDR1 KGHDR, CDR2 SFDVKD. Trimming stripped 5 bases from V and 2 bases from J, with 17 bases between. The CDR3 consists of 16 residues.

In its sample, this clonotype ranks as medium-sized. The chain combines TRBV29-1 with TRBJ2-1; perhaps TRBD2 as D (6 bases). V lost 8 bases to trimming and J lost 6 bases, with 20 bases between them. The CDR3 has 14 amino acids. Per germline, CDR1 SQVTM and CDR2 ANQGSEA. This CDR3 is CSIRDSQHPNEQFF. Written as DNA, the CDR3 is TGCAGCATCAGGGACTCCCAGCACCCCAATGAGCAGTTCTTC.

This clonotype was seen repeatedly, ten times or more. This rearrangement joins TRBV15 to TRBJ1-1, with D unresolved. Germline values: CDR1 LNHNV, CDR2 YYDKDF (reference sequence). The CDR3 runs 14 residues. Trimming stripped 1 base from V and 10 bases from J, with 16 bases between. CDR3 amino acids: CATSRGWETQGAFF. The CDR3 DNA sequence: TGTGCCACCAGCAGAGGATGGGAGACACAAGGAGCTTTCTTT.

This chain links TRBV2 with TRBJ2-3, with TRBD1 matching 7 bases. CDR1 and CDR2 (germline): SNHLY, FYNNEI. The CDR3 length is 11 residues. The junction had 0 bases not matched to a gene; V was cut back by 6 bases and J by 6 bases. The CDR3 nucleotides read TGTGCCAGCAGGACAGGGGATACGCAGTATTTT. Amino acid sequence: CASRTGDTQYF.

This clonotype was recorded at least ten times. The chain employs TRBV7-3 and TRBJ1-1; D unresolved. Germline values: CDR1 SGHTA, CDR2 FQGTGA. The CDR3 length is 13 residues. V lost 5 bases, J lost 1 base, and 8 bases lay in between. The CDR3 reads CASSQGGNTEAFF. In DNA form, the CDR3 reads TGTGCCAGCAGCCAAGGTGGGAACACTGAAGCTTTCTTT.

This clonotype was counted ten times or more. This chain joins TRBV5-1 and TRBJ2-1; perhaps TRBD2 as D (6 bases). Between the trimmed V and J ends, which lost 4 bases and 3 bases, there was a span of 17 bases. The germline V gene has CDR1 SGHRS and CDR2 YFSETQ. The CDR3 runs to 16 residues. The CDR3 DNA reads as TGCGCCAGCAGCCTCCACTGGCGGGGCGACTACAATGAGCAGTTCTTC. Translating gives CASSLHWRGDYNEQFF. Variable domain in full (rest from reference TRBV5-1 and TRBJ2-1): KAGVTQTPRYLIKTRGQQVTLSCSPISGHRSVSWYQQTPGQGLQFLFEYFSETQRNKGNFPGRFSGRQFSNSRSEMNVSTLELGDSALYLCASSLHWRGDYNEQFFGPGTRLTVL.

A few counts support this clonotype. The genes are TRBV12-3 or TRBV12-4 and TRBJ2-7, with TRBD1 matching 11 bases. The length of the CDR3 is 16 residues. V was clipped by 7 bases and J by 1 base; unmatched bases: 9. CDR3 DNA: TGTGCCAGCATGCTTCGGACAGGGGGCCGATCCTACGAGCAGTACTTC. This translates into CASMLRTGGRSYEQYF.

Many counts were recorded for this clonotype. The gene calls are TRBV7-2 and TRBJ2-1; 14 nucleotides align to TRBD2. CDR3 length: 17 residues. V trimming: 1 base; J trimming: 5 bases; junction bases outside the gene matches: 4. Germline lookup yields CDR1 SGHTA and CDR2 FQGNSA. As DNA, the CDR3 is TGTGCCAGCAGCTTAGTAAGGGGACTAGCGGGGGACAATGAGCAGTTCTTC. Translating gives CASSLVRGLAGDNEQFF.

There are a few counts of this clonotype. This chain links TRBV18 with TRBJ2-2; 7 nucleotides line up with TRBD2. V shed 6 bases and J 6 bases; nucleotides not matched to a gene: 10. The germline V gene has CDR1 KGHSH and CDR2 LQKENI. This CDR3 has 15 amino acids. Written as DNA, the CDR3 is TGTGCCAGCTCCCTCTCGACTAGCAGTTCCGGGGAGCTGTTTTTT. Encoded protein: CASSLSTSSSGELFF. Combining the CDR3 with reference TRBV18 and TRBJ2-2 gives the whole variable domain NAGVMQNPRHLVRRRGQEARLRCSPMKGHSHVYWYRQLPEEGLKFMVYLQKENIIDESGMPKERFSAEFPKEGPSILRIQQVVRGDSAAYFCASSLSTSSSGELFFGEGSRLTVL.

This clonotype came up many times. CDR3: CSASPLRGSRDTQYF. DNA for the CDR3: TGCAGTGCTAGTCCCCTCAGGGGGTCGAGGGATACGCAGTATTTT. The genes are TRBV20-1 and TRBJ2-3; TRBD1 aligns across 7 bases. V lost 3 bases to trimming and J lost 6 bases; unmatched junction nucleotides: 12. CDR3 size: 15 residues. Germline values: CDR1 DFQATT, CDR2 SNEGSKA (reference sequence).

In this sample, this clonotype turned up many times. V is TRBV7-2 and J is TRBJ2-7; weak D call: TRBD2 (5 bases). Trimming stripped 0 bases from V and 3 bases from J, with 15 bases between. CDR1 is SGHTA and CDR2 is FQGNSA in the germline V gene. The CDR3 extends over 16 amino acids. The CDR3 sequence is CASSLAEDQRLYEQYF. In DNA, the CDR3 is TGTGCCAGCAGCTTAGCGGAGGATCAGAGGCTCTACGAGCAGTACTTC.

This clonotype was detected many times. The genes are TRBV12-3 or TRBV12-4 and TRBJ1-1; D is unclear. Deletions cut 6 bases from V and 5 bases from J, with 7 bases between. This CDR3 region has 11 residues. The CDR3 sequence: CASRVGTEAFF. In DNA, the CDR3 is TGTGCCAGCAGGGTGGGAACTGAAGCTTTCTTT.

This clonotype came up many times. V is TRBV20-1 and J is TRBJ1-1; 7 bases agree with TRBD1. The V segment lost 5 bases and the J segment 0 bases; nucleotides outside the gene matches: 9. The CDR3 is 15 residues long. Germline V gene data show CDR1 as DFQATT and CDR2 as SNEGSKA (reference sequence). This chain's CDR3 is CSAETGVPMNTEAFF. Here the CDR3 DNA reads TGCAGTGCTGAAACAGGGGTTCCGATGAACACTGAAGCTTTCTTT.